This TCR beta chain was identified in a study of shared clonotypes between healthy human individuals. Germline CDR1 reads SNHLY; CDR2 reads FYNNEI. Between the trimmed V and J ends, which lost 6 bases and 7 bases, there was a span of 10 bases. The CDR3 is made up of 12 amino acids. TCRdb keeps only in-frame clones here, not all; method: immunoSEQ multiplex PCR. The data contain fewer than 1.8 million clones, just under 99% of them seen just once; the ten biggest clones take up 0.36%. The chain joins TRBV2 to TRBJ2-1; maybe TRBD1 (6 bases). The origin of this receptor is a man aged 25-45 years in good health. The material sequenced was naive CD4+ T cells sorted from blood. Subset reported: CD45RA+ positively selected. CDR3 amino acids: CASSLRGNEQFF. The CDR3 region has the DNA TGTGCCAGCAGCCTCAGGGGAAATGAGCAGTTCTTC.